The entry below describes one T cell receptor (beta chain). Its antigen is not yet known. Nothing much larger sits one base from this clone, and base qualities are not available. This sample is drawn from a study of T-cell memory formation after mild COVID-19 (dated by TCRdb to about 2021). Study-level background: TCR sequence clusters from the two donors were largely donor specific. The cohort was made up of two young adult volunteers, one female and one male, who were previously healthy. In a couple of donors, T-cell clones that expanded and contracted after mild COVID-19 were tracked by sequencing TCRalpha and TCRbeta repertoires over time.

Broad study findings and their caveats: Contracting CD4+ clones appeared mostly in the CM and EM memory subsets, whereas CD8+ clones were enriched in EMRA. The study covered only a couple of mild cases, and larger cohorts including severe cases with pre-infection samples were considered necessary. The second-wave clones that peaked on day 37 were not confirmed to be SARS-CoV-2 specific. Clones that contracted from day 15 to 85 showed balanced CD4/CD8 phenotypes, whereas a second wave of clones that expanded from day 15 to 37 leaned towards CD4+. The detection of some responding clones in pre-infection memory suggests that pre-existing cross-reactive memory T cells joined the SARS-CoV-2 response.

The sequencing machine was an Illumina NovaSeq 6000. TCRalpha and TCRbeta cDNA libraries were constructed by 5'RACE with constant-segment primers, with sample barcodes and unique molecular identifiers being introduced. Trizol reagent was used to extract RNA from every sample. Amplification of the libraries took two PCR steps, and the second step added a second sample barcode plus Illumina TruSeq adapters. Libraries were sequenced on an Illumina NovaSeq with 2 x 150 bp paired-end reads. For the original study's pipeline: Reads were demultiplexed and collapsed into UMI-guided consensus sequences with migec v1.2.7. Using mixcr v2.1.11, UMI consensuses were aligned to TRA and TRB V and J templates and then assembled into clonotypes. Expanded or contracted clonotypes were those called significant by both edgeR and NoisET, with noise models trained on biological replicates. For edgeR calls, the thresholds were a false discovery rate-adjusted p below 0.01 and a log2 fold-change of 1. PCA with hierarchical clustering of max-normalized trajectories of the 1000 most abundant clonotypes was used as exploratory dynamics analysis. Separately sequenced CD4+ and CD8+ repertoires were used to assign the CD4 or CD8 phenotype of responding clones. The public sequencing data were trimmed at Q25 with fastp and processed into clonotypes with MiXCR by TCRdb, which kept only in-frame beta chains. All rows with the same CDR3 protein become a single entry with the most common DNA and genes. TCRdb's processing, not the study's, gives the V and J calls here. This sample lists roughly 140,000 distinct CDR3 sequences; 13% to 15% were detected once. The ten biggest clones cover 25% to 30% of the sample.

Ficoll-Paque density gradient centrifugation was the method used to isolate PBMCs. This clonotype originated in an adult woman who had mild COVID-19 (a few samples of this study predate the infection). The sample titles of this study are shuffled in the database, so cell type and time point are left out; the donor was told from shared clones. The sequenced material came from PBMCs or a T cell subset sorted from them (not recorded which).

The DNA reads TGCGCCAGCAGCTCGAAGGGACAGGGGAGGGGTGAGCAGTTCTTC. It is translated as CASSSKGQGRGEQFF. The chain links TRBV5-1 with TRBJ2-1, with 10 bases aligning to TRBD1. The germline V gene encodes CDR1 SGHRS and CDR2 YFSETQ. Trimmed from V: 3 bases; trimmed from J: 9 bases; junction bases lacking a gene match: 9. The CDR3 starts with the cysteine, ends with the phenylalanine, and has 15 residues. Just CDR3 DNA is preserved here, 45 bases in frame from base 1.